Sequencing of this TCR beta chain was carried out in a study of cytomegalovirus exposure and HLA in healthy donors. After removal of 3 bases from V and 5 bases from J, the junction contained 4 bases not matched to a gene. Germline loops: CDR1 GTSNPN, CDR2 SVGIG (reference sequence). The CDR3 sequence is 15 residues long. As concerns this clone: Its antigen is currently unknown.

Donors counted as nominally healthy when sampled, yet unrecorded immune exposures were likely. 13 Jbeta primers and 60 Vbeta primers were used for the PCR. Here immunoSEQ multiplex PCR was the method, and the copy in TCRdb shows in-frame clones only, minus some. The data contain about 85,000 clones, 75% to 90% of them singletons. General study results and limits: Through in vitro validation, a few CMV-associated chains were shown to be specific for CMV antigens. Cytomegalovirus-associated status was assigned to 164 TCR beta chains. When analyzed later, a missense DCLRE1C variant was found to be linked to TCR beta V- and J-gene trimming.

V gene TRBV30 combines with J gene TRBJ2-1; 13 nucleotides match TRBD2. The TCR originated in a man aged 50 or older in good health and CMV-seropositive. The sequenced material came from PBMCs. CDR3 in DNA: TGTGCCTGGAGCACCGGGACTAGCGGGAACAATGAGCAGTTCTTC. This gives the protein CAWSTGTSGNNEQFF.